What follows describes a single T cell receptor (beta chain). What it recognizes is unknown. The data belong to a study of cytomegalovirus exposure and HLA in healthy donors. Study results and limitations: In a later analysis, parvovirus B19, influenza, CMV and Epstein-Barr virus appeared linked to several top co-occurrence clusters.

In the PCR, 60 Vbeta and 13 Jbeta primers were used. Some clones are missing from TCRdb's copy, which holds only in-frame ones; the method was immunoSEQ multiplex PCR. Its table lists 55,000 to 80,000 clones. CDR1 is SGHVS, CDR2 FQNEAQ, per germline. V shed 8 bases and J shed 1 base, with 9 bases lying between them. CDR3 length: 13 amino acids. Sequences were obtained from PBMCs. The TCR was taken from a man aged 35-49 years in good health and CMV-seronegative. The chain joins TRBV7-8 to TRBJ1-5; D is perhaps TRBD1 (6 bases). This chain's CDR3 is CASCRGSNQPQHF. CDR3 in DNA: TGTGCCAGCTGCAGGGGAAGCAATCAGCCCCAGCATTTT.